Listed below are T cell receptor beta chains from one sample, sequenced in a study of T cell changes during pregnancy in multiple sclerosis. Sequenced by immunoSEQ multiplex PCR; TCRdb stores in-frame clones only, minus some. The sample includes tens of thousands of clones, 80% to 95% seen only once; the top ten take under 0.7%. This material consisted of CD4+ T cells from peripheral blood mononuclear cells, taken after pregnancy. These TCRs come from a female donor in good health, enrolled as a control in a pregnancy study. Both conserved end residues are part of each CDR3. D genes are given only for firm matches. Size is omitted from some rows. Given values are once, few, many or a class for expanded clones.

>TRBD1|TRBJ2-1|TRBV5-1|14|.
CASSLRNRGHEQFF
TGCGCCAGCAGCTTGAGGAACAGGGGGCATGAGCAGTTCTTC
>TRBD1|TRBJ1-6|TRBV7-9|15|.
CASSGRQGGNSPLHF
TGTGCCAGCAGCGGCCGACAGGGCGGGAATTCACCCCTCCACTTT
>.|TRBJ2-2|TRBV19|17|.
CASKVQGGSANTGELFF
TGTGCCAGTAAGGTCCAGGGGGGAAGCGCGAACACCGGGGAGCTGTTTTTT
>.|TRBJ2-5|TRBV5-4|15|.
CASSLLGLSQETQYF
TGTGCCAGCAGCTTGCTCGGACTATCCCAAGAGACCCAGTACTTC
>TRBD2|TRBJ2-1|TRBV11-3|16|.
CASSLSGGGAHHEQFF
TGTGCCAGCAGCTTAAGCGGCGGGGGGGCCCATCATGAGCAGTTCTTC
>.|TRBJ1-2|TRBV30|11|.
CAWSAGNGYTF
TGTGCCTGGAGTGCAGGGAATGGCTACACCTTC
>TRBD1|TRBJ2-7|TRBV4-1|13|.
CASSQRTGDEQYF
TGCGCCAGCAGCCAAAGGACAGGGGACGAGCAGTACTTC
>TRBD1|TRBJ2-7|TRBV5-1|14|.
CASRGGQGAYEQYF
TGCGCCAGCCGCGGAGGACAGGGGGCCTACGAGCAGTACTTC
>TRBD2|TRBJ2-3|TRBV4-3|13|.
CASSGGRSDTQYF
TGCGCCAGCAGCGGCGGGAGGTCAGATACGCAGTATTTT
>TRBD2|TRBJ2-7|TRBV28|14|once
CAIGRASGRGEQYF
TGTGCCATTGGAAGGGCTAGCGGGAGGGGCGAGCAGTACTTC
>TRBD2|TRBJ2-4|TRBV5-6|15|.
CASSPTLAGAWIQYF
TGTGCCAGCAGCCCCACCCTAGCGGGCGCTTGGATTCAGTACTTC
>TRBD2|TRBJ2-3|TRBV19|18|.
CASSIGTSGRRSTDTQYF
TGTGCCAGTAGTATTGGGACTAGCGGGAGACGGAGCACAGATACGCAGTATTTT
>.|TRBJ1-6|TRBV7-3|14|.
CASSIGTTNSPLHF
TGTGCCAGCAGCATCGGGACAACCAATTCACCCCTCCACTTT
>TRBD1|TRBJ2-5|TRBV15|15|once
CATSRDTGQQETQYF
TGTGCCACCAGCAGAGATACGGGACAGCAAGAGACCCAGTACTTC
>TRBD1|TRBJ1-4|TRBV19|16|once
CASSKGQGATNEKLFF
TGTGCCAGTAGTAAGGGACAGGGAGCAACTAATGAAAAACTGTTTTTT
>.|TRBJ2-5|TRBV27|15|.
CASSFSFSRVETQYF
TGTGCCAGCAGTTTCAGTTTTTCCAGGGTCGAGACCCAGTACTTC
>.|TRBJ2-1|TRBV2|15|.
CASSSKGGSYNEQFF
TGTGCCAGCAGTTCGAAGGGGGGGAGCTACAATGAGCAGTTCTTC
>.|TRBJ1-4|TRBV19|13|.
CASSTLQNEKLFF
TGTGCCAGTAGTACCCTTCAGAATGAAAAACTGTTTTTT
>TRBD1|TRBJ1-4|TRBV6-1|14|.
CASRQGGTNEKLFF
TGTGCCAGCAGACAGGGGGGTACTAATGAAAAACTGTTTTTT
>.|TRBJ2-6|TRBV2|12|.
CASSAIQNVLTF
TGTGCCAGCAGTGCTATACAGAACGTCCTGACTTTC
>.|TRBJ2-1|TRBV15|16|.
CATSRGEGGSWNEQFF
TGTGCCACCAGCAGAGGGGAGGGGGGGAGTTGGAATGAGCAGTTCTTC
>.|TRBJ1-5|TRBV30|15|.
CAWSYGVGVDQPQHF
TGTGCCTGGAGTTATGGGGTAGGGGTGGATCAGCCCCAGCATTTT
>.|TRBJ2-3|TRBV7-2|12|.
CASSLDRDTQYF
TGTGCCAGCAGCTTAGATCGGGATACGCAGTATTTT
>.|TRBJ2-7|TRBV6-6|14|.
CASRVRELTYEQYF
TGTGCCAGCAGGGTCCGGGAATTAACCTACGAGCAGTACTTC
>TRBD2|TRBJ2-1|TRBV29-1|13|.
CSIGTSGRSEQFF
TGCAGCATTGGGACTAGCGGGAGAAGTGAGCAGTTCTTC
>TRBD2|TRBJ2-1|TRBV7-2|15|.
CASSSGGTSYNEQFF
TGTGCCAGCAGCTCGGGGGGGACCTCCTACAATGAGCAGTTCTTC
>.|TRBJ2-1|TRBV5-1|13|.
CASTPATAGEQFF
TGCGCCAGCACCCCCGCGACAGCCGGTGAGCAGTTCTTC
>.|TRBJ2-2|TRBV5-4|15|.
CASSAGQIPTGELFF
TGTGCCAGCAGCGCGGGACAGATACCAACCGGGGAGCTGTTTTTT
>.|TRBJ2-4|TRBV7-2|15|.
CASSLVAGSGDIQYF
TGTGCCAGCAGCTTAGTAGCAGGGTCGGGAGACATTCAGTACTTC
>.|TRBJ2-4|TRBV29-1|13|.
CSVETVAKNIQYF
TGCAGCGTTGAAACGGTGGCCAAAAACATTCAGTACTTC
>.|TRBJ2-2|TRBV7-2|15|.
CASRERDTNTGELFF
TGTGCCAGCAGGGAGCGGGACACGAACACCGGGGAGCTGTTTTTT
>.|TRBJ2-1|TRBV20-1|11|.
CSAIGPQGDFF
TGCAGTGCTATTGGGCCGCAGGGTGACTTCTTC
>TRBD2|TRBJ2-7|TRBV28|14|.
CASSTAGDRYEQYF
TGTGCCAGCAGTACGGCGGGGGACCGCTACGAGCAGTACTTC
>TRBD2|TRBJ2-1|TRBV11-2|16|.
CASSLRLTSGSNEQFF
TGTGCCAGCAGCTTAAGATTGACTAGCGGGAGTAATGAGCAGTTCTTC
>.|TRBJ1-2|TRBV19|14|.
CASSPVQVDYGYTF
TGTGCCAGTAGTCCAGTGCAGGTTGACTATGGCTACACCTTC
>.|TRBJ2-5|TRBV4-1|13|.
CASSQWRGETQYF
TGCGCCAGCAGCCAATGGCGGGGCGAGACCCAGTACTTC
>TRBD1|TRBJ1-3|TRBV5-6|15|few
CASSQIDRAGNTIYF
TGTGCCAGCAGCCAGATAGACAGGGCCGGAAACACCATATATTTT
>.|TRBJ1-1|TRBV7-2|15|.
CASSPGTAGVTEAFF
TGTGCCAGCAGCCCAGGGACGGCGGGGGTCACTGAAGCTTTCTTT
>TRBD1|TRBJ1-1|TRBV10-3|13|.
CAIRGQGNTEAFF
TGTGCCATCAGGGGACAGGGGAACACTGAAGCTTTCTTT
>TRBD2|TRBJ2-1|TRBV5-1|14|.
CASSPGLAVNEQFF
TGCGCCAGCAGCCCGGGACTAGCGGTTAATGAGCAGTTCTTC
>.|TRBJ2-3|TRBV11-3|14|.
CASSQSGLTDTQYF
TGTGCCAGCAGCCAATCGGGACTCACAGATACGCAGTATTTT
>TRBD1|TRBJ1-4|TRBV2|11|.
CASSEAGGNSF
TGTGCCAGCAGTGAGGCAGGGGGAAATTCTTTT
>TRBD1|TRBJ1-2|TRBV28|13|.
CASSPGQGTGYTF
TGTGCCAGCAGTCCGGGACAGGGGACTGGCTACACCTTC
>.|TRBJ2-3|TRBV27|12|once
CASSSMGDTQYF
TGTGCCAGCAGTTCGATGGGCGATACGCAGTATTTT
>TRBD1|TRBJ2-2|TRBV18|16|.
CASSPLGQGLTGELFF
TGTGCCAGCTCACCACTGGGACAGGGGCTCACCGGGGAGCTGTTTTTT
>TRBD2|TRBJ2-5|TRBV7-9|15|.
CASSPGGTRRETQYF
TGTGCCAGCAGCCCGGGGGGGACTAGACGAGAGACCCAGTACTTC
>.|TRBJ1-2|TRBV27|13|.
CASKEGLNYGYTF
TGTGCCAGCAAAGAGGGACTTAACTATGGCTACACCTTC